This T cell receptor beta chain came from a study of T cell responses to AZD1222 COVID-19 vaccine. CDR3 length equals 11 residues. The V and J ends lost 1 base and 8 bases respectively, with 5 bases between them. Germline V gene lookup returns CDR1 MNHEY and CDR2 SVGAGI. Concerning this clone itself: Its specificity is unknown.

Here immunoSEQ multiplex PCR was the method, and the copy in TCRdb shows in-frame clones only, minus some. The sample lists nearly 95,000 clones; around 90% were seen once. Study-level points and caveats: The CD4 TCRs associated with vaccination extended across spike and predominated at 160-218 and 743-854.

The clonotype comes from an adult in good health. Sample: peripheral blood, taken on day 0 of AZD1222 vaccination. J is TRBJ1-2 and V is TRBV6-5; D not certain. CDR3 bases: TGTGCCAGCAGTTACTTGGGGGGCTACACCTTC. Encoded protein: CASSYLGGYTF.